The clone carrying this T cell receptor (beta chain) occurred a few times. This record comes from a study of blood T cells in healthy people across ages. The CDR3 runs to 14 residues. V gave up 10 bases and J gave up 3 bases; unmatched junction bases: 8. Germline CDR1 is MDHEN and CDR2 is SYDVKM. A second roughly 6 to 12 cycle PCR used barcoded and J-beta primers. MiXCR was run by TCRdb on the 5' RACE reads, yielding one entry per CDR3 protein. This sample carries 920,000 or so distinct CDR3 sequences, roughly 45% of them seen once, and the ten largest clones take approximately 20%. This sequence was found in a woman in her fifties or sixties in good health. V usage is TRBV28 and J usage is TRBJ1-4; 7 bases agree with TRBD1. Sequenced input: blood. The CDR3 DNA reads as TGTGCCATACGACAGGGAAGTGCTAATGAAAAACTGTTTTTT. It translates to CAIRQGSANEKLFF.